One sample yielded the 8 T cell receptor beta chains listed below, sequenced in a study of shared clonotypes between healthy human individuals. Measured with immunoSEQ multiplex PCR; TCRdb has only the in-frame clones, and not every one. Among about 2 million clones, 85% to 95% were seen once, and the ten largest hold less than 1.5%. CD45RO-negative, CCR7-selected cells formed the naive CD8 fraction, which excluded terminally differentiated effector memory CD45RA+ cells. The specimen was naive CD8+ T cells sorted from blood. Receptors were obtained from a man aged 18 to 29 in good health.

The chain employs TRBV10-3 and TRBJ2-1; D uncertain. Looked up from germline, CDR1 is ENHRY and CDR2 is SYGVKD. The CDR3 is 12 amino acids. Trimming took 3 bases from V and 5 from J, leaving 5 bases between them. CDR3: CAISEKDNEQFF. The CDR3 nucleotides read TGTGCCATCAGTGAAAAAGACAATGAGCAGTTCTTC.

The CDR3 sequence: CASSYDTNSYEQYF. The CDR3 DNA sequence: TGTGCCAGCTCCTATGACACAAACTCCTACGAGCAGTACTTC. The V gene is TRBV6-1, the J gene TRBJ2-7; D is uncertain. V gave up 8 bases and J gave up 0 bases, with 14 bases separating them. Germline V CDR1 and CDR2: MNHNS, SASEGT. This CDR3 is 14 amino acids long.

This clone occurred once. This sequence joins TRBV9 and TRBJ2-7, with a weak D call TRBD2 (6 bases). The CDR3 contains 14 residues. V lost 5 bases and J lost 3, with 15 bases in between. Looked up from germline, CDR1 is SGDLS and CDR2 is YYNGEE. The CDR3 is CASSREGGGYEQYF. The DNA of the CDR3 is TGTGCCAGCAGTAGAGAGGGAGGTGGCTACGAGCAGTACTTC.

The J gene is TRBJ1-6, the V gene TRBV27, with no clear D. From germline, CDR1 is MNHEY and CDR2 SMNVEV (reference sequence). The CDR3 sequence is 18 residues long. The germline V and J ends were trimmed by 1 base and 10 bases, with 23 bases remaining between them. CDR3 in amino acids: CASSLYPPTFSRESPLHF. Written as DNA, the CDR3 is TGTGCCAGCAGTTTATATCCCCCGACGTTTTCCCGTGAATCACCCCTCCACTTT.

Note on this clone: Other nucleotide sequences from this sample produce the same CDR3. The V call is TRBV6-5, the J call TRBJ2-7; a possible D gene is TRBD1 (6 bases). Germline assignment: CDR1 MNHEY and CDR2 SVGAGI. The V and J ends lost 5 bases and 2 bases respectively, with 13 bases between them. This CDR3 is 14 amino acids long. The CDR3 protein is CASSNDRNPYEQYF. DNA of the CDR3: TGTGCCAGCAGTAATGACAGGAACCCCTACGAGCAGTACTTC.

The genes are TRBV7-8 and TRBJ2-5; 9 nucleotides line up with TRBD2. The CDR3 totals 16 residues. Germline V gene lookup returns CDR1 SGHVS and CDR2 FQNEAQ. With V trimmed by 2 bases and J by 1 base, 5 bases remained unmatched. The chain's CDR3 is CASSLLAGGFQETQYF. For the CDR3, the DNA is TGTGCCAGCAGCTTACTGGCGGGGGGGTTCCAAGAGACCCAGTACTTC. Full variable domain (remainder filled in from reference TRBV7-8 and TRBJ2-5): GAGVSQSPRYKVAKRGQDVALRCDPISGHVSLFWYQQALGQGPEFLTYFQNEAQLDKSGLPSDRFFAERPEGSVSTLKIQRTQQEDSAVYLCASSLLAGGFQETQYFGPGTRLLVL.

The V and J genes are TRBV28 and TRBJ2-3, with 7 bases lining up with TRBD1. The CDR3 spans 15 residues. V lost 3 bases, J lost 3 bases, and 6 bases stayed unmatched. The germline gives CDR1 MDHEN, CDR2 SYDVKM. The CDR3: CASSFRTGSTDTQYF. The CDR3 coding sequence is TGTGCCAGCAGTTTCCGGACAGGTAGTACAGATACGCAGTATTTT. The full variable domain, rest sourced from reference TRBV28 and TRBJ2-3, is DVKVTQSSRYLVKRTGEKVFLECVQDMDHENMFWYRQDPGLGLRLIYFSYDVKMKEKGDIPEGYSVSREKKERFSLILESASTNQTSMYLCASSFRTGSTDTQYFGPGTRLTVL.

The chain is built from TRBV7-9 and TRBJ2-3; 7 bases fit TRBD2. J was trimmed by 0 bases and V by 7 bases; bases with no gene match: 10. The V gene's germline CDR1 is SEHNR and CDR2 FQNEAQ (reference sequence). The CDR3 has 16 amino acids. The CDR3 DNA follows: TGTGCCAGCACCCCCCGGGGGGAGATAAGCACAGATACGCAGTATTTT. Amino acid sequence: CASTPRGEISTDTQYF.